The 17 T cell receptor beta chains reported below all come from one sample, sequenced in a study of spatial heterogeneity in lung cancer. TCRdb analysed the 5' RACE reads with MiXCR anew, one entry per CDR3 protein. This sample has roughly 16,000 distinct CDR3 sequences, with roughly 23% found just once. Specified time point: sample taken at primary tumor resection. Unsorted samples of tumor, nontumor lung or frozen PBMC had their whole RNA sequenced. The sequencing here drew on PBMCs, taken at surgery. The receptors originated from a female donor with early-stage non-small cell lung cancer.

This clonotype occurred many times. V and J are TRBV5-1 and TRBJ1-1; the D gene is possibly TRBD1 (5 bases). The CDR3 consists of 13 residues. V was pared by 2 bases and J by 3 bases, with 8 bases between. In germline, CDR1 is SGHRS, CDR2 YFSETQ. The CDR3 sequence: CASSFQGDTEAFF. In nucleotides, the CDR3 is TGCGCCAGCAGCTTCCAGGGCGACACTGAAGCTTTCTTT.

The J gene is TRBJ2-7, the V gene TRBV20-1, with 11 positions matching TRBD2. After removal of 0 bases from V and 2 bases from J, the junction contained 9 bases not matched to a gene. The CDR3 contains 17 residues. Germline V gives CDR1 DFQATT, CDR2 SNEGSKA (reference sequence). The CDR3 loop is CSARDPEASGRPYEQYF. The CDR3 DNA follows: TGCAGTGCTAGAGATCCCGAAGCTAGCGGGAGGCCCTACGAGCAGTACTTC.

This clonotype was observed a few times. The chain links TRBV5-6 to TRBJ2-5; tentatively, D is TRBD1 or TRBD2 (5 bases each). Trimming removed 2 bases at V and 5 bases at J, with 13 bases between. This CDR3 region has 14 residues. Germline loops: CDR1 SGHDT, CDR2 YYEEEE. CDR3 amino acids: CASSLRGLRETQYF. The CDR3 coding sequence is TGTGCCAGCAGCTTACGGGGCCTTAGGGAGACCCAGTACTTC.

There are many counts of this clonotype. The chain is built from TRBV7-9 and TRBJ2-7; D gene ambiguous. V lost 1 base and J lost 6, with 13 bases in between. Germline CDR1 and CDR2: SEHNR and FQNEAQ (reference sequence). The CDR3 length is 14 residues. CDR3 sequence reads: CASSLVRSSSEQYF. The DNA for the CDR3 is TGTGCCAGCAGCTTAGTTAGGTCCAGCTCCGAGCAGTACTTC.

This clonotype was recorded many times. The rearrangement joins TRBV5-1 to TRBJ2-3; D might be TRBD2 (6 bases). V was shortened by 4 bases and J by 2 bases, with 14 bases between the two germline ends. The CDR3 loop spans 15 amino acids. Germline-derived CDR1 and CDR2 are SGHRS and YFSETQ. The CDR3 region is CASSQLASSTDTQYF. The CDR3 region has the DNA TGCGCCAGCAGCCAACTAGCTTCATCCACAGATACGCAGTATTTT.

Concerning this clonotype itself: Possible read error: a much larger clone is one base away. The J gene is TRBJ1-4, the V gene TRBV7-9, with 10 nucleotides matching TRBD1. The germline V gene encodes CDR1 SEHNR and CDR2 FQNEAQ (reference sequence). The CDR3 has 15 residues. Here the CDR3 DNA reads TGTGCCGGCAGCGAATCCGGGACAGGGGATGAAAAACTGTTTTTT. Translation: CAGSESGTGDEKLFF.

This clonotype was seen at least ten times. The chain joins TRBV28 to TRBJ1-2, with a possible D match to TRBD1 (5 bases). This CDR3 has 17 amino acids. In germline, CDR1 is MDHEN, CDR2 SYDVKM. V lost 4 bases to trimming and J lost 0 bases, with 18 bases between them. CDR3 sequence reads: CASSSPGRTLANYGYTF. CDR3 in DNA: TGTGCCAGCAGTTCGCCGGGACGGACCTTAGCTAACTATGGCTACACCTTC.

This clonotype was recorded a few times. V gene TRBV5-6 combines with J gene TRBJ2-1, with 7 nucleotides matching TRBD1. From germline, CDR1 is SGHDT and CDR2 YYEEEE. This CDR3 comprises 13 residues. The V gene end was trimmed by 6 bases and the J gene end by 5 bases; junction bases not matched to a gene: 5. CDR3 nucleotides: TGTGCCAGCAATAGAGGACAGGACAATGAGCAGTTCTTC. It is translated as CASNRGQDNEQFF. The full variable domain, rest sourced from reference TRBV5-6 and TRBJ2-1, is DAGVTQSPTHLIKTRGQQVTLRCSPKSGHDTVSWYQQALGQGPQFIFQYYEEEERQRGNFPDRFSGHQFPNYSSELNVNALLLGDSALYLCASNRGQDNEQFFGPGTRLTVL.

By proportion, this clonotype is medium-sized. This rearrangement joins TRBV4-3 to TRBJ1-1; D is unresolved. Trimming took 4 bases from V and 4 from J, leaving 13 bases between them. The CDR3 extends over 14 amino acids. The germline gives CDR1 LGHNA, CDR2 YSLEER. The CDR3: CASSPRQTSTEAFF. CDR3 sequence (DNA): TGCGCCAGCAGCCCACGGCAGACGAGCACTGAAGCTTTCTTT.

J is TRBJ1-5 and V is TRBV12-3 or TRBV12-4; D gene uncertain. The CDR3 sequence is 14 residues long. V shed 5 bases and J shed 2 bases, with 10 bases lying between them. The CDR3 nucleotides are TGTGCCAGCAGTAAGAGTGGTGGCAATCAGCCCCAGCATTTT. Residues: CASSKSGGNQPQHF.

By sample fraction, this clonotype is medium-sized. The chain is built from TRBV25-1 and TRBJ1-5; D is undetermined. The CDR3 runs 14 residues. Trimming left V 3 bases short and J 6 bases short, with 12 bases between. The germline V gene has CDR1 MGHDK and CDR2 SYGVNS. This CDR3 reads CASSELRDVQPQHF. DNA of the CDR3: TGTGCCAGCAGTGAGTTAAGGGATGTTCAGCCCCAGCATTTT.

This clonotype is medium-sized within its sample. This rearrangement joins TRBV6-6 to TRBJ2-7, with TRBD2 matching 9 bases. The V gene end was trimmed by 6 bases and the J gene end by 2 bases; junction bases not matched to a gene: 11. Per the germline V gene, CDR1 is MNHNY and CDR2 is SVGAGI (reference sequence). The CDR3 runs 16 residues. This CDR3 reads CASRTAWTSATYEQYF. The CDR3 bases are TGTGCCAGCAGGACCGCTTGGACTAGCGCAACCTACGAGCAGTACTTC.

There are many counts of this clonotype. The chain uses TRBV7-2 and TRBJ1-5; D unresolved. The CDR3 has 13 amino acids. Per the germline V gene, CDR1 is SGHTA and CDR2 is FQGNSA. V was shortened by 1 base and J by 6 bases, with 7 bases between the two germline ends. The chain's CDR3 is CASSLGLFQPQHF. The CDR3 coding sequence is TGTGCCAGCAGCTTAGGACTATTTCAGCCCCAGCATTTT. The variable domain in full, completed from reference TRBV7-2 and TRBJ1-5, reads GAGVSQSPSNKVTEKGKDVELRCDPISGHTALYWYRQSLGQGLEFLIYFQGNSAPDKSGLPSDRFSAERTGGSVSTLTIQRTQQEDSAVYLCASSLGLFQPQHFGDGTRLSIL.

This clonotype was recorded many times. The chain is built from TRBV5-1 and TRBJ2-7; the match to TRBD2 covers 7 bases. The CDR3 loop spans 15 amino acids. V dropped 2 bases and J dropped 6; count of bases not matched to a gene: 11. CDR1 is SGHRS and CDR2 is YFSETQ in the germline V gene. The CDR3 protein is CASSFVAGVRGEQYF. The CDR3 DNA reads as TGCGCCAGCAGCTTCGTCGCGGGAGTGCGGGGCGAGCAGTACTTC.

In its sample, this clonotype was seen many times. The V gene is TRBV24-1, the J gene TRBJ2-1, with D hard to call. CDR1 and CDR2 (germline): KGHDR, SFDVKD. The CDR3 has 14 amino acids. V was shortened by 0 bases and J by 5 bases, with 7 bases between the two germline ends. This CDR3 is CATSDLGSDNEQFF. In DNA, the CDR3 is TGTGCCACCAGTGATTTGGGCAGCGACAATGAGCAGTTCTTC.

This clonotype was recorded a few times. A read error may explain this, as a much larger clone is one base away. This CDR3 fails to terminate in the conserved phenylalanine or tryptophan, so it likely reflects a read error. J is TRBJ2-1 and V is TRBV18; D gene uncertain. V lost 5 bases, J lost 5 bases, and 16 bases lay in between. CDR1 and CDR2 (germline): KGHSH, LQKENI. The CDR3 spans 15 residues. The CDR3 loop is CASSARTGSHNEQFL. The CDR3 nucleotides read TGTGCCAGCTCAGCGCGAACCGGGTCCCACAATGAGCAGTTCCTC.

This clonotype was seen ten or more times. The V gene is TRBV12-3 or TRBV12-4, the J gene TRBJ2-3; TRBD2 aligns across 11 bases. Losses at the gene ends were 5 bases for V and 0 bases for J; bases not matched to a gene: 4. The CDR3 spans 16 residues. The CDR3 loop reads CASSARLAGSTDTQYF. The CDR3 nucleotides read TGTGCCAGCAGTGCCCGACTAGCGGGGAGCACAGATACGCAGTATTTT.